This entry lists 15 T cell receptor beta chains sequenced from one sample in a study of OX40 agonist ivuxolimab in advanced cancers. The method was immunoSEQ multiplex PCR; TCRdb's version includes in-frame clones alone and lacks a portion of them. This sample yields tens of thousands of clones, of which approximately 90% are seen a single time; approximately 0.5% belongs to the top ten. The starting material was CD4+ or CD8+ T cells sorted from blood, obtained in a trial of the OX40 agonist ivuxolimab. These receptors were collected from an adult with an advanced solid tumor such as melanoma, head and neck, liver or kidney cancer.

The chain carries TRBV6-6 and TRBJ1-2; 10 positions match TRBD1. J gave up 4 bases and V 4 bases, and 6 bases lay outside the gene matches. The CDR3 totals 15 residues. The germline V gene has CDR1 MNHNY and CDR2 SVGAGI (reference sequence). Here the CDR3 reads CASSFSGQGLYGYTF. As DNA, the CDR3 is TGTGCCAGCAGTTTCTCGGGACAGGGGCTCTATGGCTACACCTTC.

The genes are TRBV28 and TRBJ2-7, with D perhaps TRBD2 (5 bases). CDR1 is MDHEN, CDR2 SYDVKM, per germline. This CDR3 has 15 residues. Trimming shortened V by 6 bases and J by 4 bases, and 19 bases separated the two germline ends. This CDR3 is CASSRRETKLYEQYF. The CDR3 DNA reads TGTGCCAGCAGCCGTAGGGAGACTAAGCTTTACGAGCAGTACTTC.

Of note for this clone: Different DNA sequences within this sample yield the same CDR3. The V and J genes are TRBV7-9 and TRBJ2-7, with a tentative D call TRBD1 (6 bases). The CDR3 is made up of 13 amino acids. Trimming stripped 3 bases from V and 2 bases from J, with 8 bases between. Germline CDR1 is SEHNR and CDR2 is FQNEAQ (reference sequence). For the CDR3, the DNA is TGTGCCAGCAGCTTTGGGGGCACCTACGAGCAGTACTTC. This encodes CASSFGGTYEQYF. Full variable domain (outside the CDR3, taken from reference TRBV7-9 and TRBJ2-7): DTGVSQNPRHKITKRGQNVTFRCDPISEHNRLYWYRQTLGQGPEFLTYFQNEAQLEKSRLLSDRFSAERPKGSFSTLEIQRTEQGDSAMYLCASSFGGTYEQYFGPGTRLTVT.

The rearrangement links TRBV19 to TRBJ2-7; D unresolved. Germline V gene data show CDR1 as LNHDA and CDR2 as SQIVND (reference sequence). The CDR3 totals 14 residues. V was trimmed by 0 bases and J by 1 base, leaving 7 bases between them. The CDR3 protein is CASSIDLGSYEQYF. CDR3 DNA sequence: TGTGCCAGTAGTATAGATTTAGGATCCTACGAGCAGTACTTC.

The V call is TRBV2, the J call TRBJ1-5, with TRBD1 matching over 7 bases. CDR3 length equals 19 residues. The V gene's germline CDR1 is SNHLY and CDR2 FYNNEI. V shed 2 bases, J shed 2 bases, and the junction held 15 bases outside the gene matches. CDR3 in amino acids: CASSEFAGGFLRGNQPQHF. The CDR3 DNA reads as TGTGCCAGCAGTGAATTTGCAGGGGGTTTCCTTCGAGGCAATCAGCCCCAGCATTTT.

The chain is built from TRBV5-6 and TRBJ1-2; weak D call: TRBD1 (5 bases). V shed 1 base and J shed 4 bases, with 14 bases lying between them. This CDR3 comprises 15 residues. Looked up from germline, CDR1 is SGHDT and CDR2 is YYEEEE. The CDR3 reads CASSLTGRWIYGYTF. Written as DNA, the CDR3 is TGTGCCAGCAGCTTGACGGGACGGTGGATCTATGGCTACACCTTC.

CDR3 nucleotides: TGTGCCAGCAGTTACTCAGGACAGGGGGCGTTCACTGAAGCTTTCTTT. This encodes CASSYSGQGAFTEAFF. The V gene is TRBV6-6, the J gene TRBJ1-1, with 11 bases aligning to TRBD1. This CDR3 is built from 16 residues. With 0 bases clipped from V and 4 bases from J, the junction kept 4 bases outside the gene matches. CDR1 is MNHNY, CDR2 SVGAGI, per germline (reference sequence).

Only a few counts were recorded for this clone. This sequence joins TRBV6-1 and TRBJ2-7; no firm D call. Germline V gene lookup returns CDR1 MNHNS and CDR2 SASEGT. V was cut by 3 bases and J by 1 base, with 10 bases left in between. CDR3 length equals 14 residues. The DNA for the CDR3 is TGTGCCAGCAGTGAGGAACCTCGATCCTACGAGCAGTACTTC. Translated, it gives CASSEEPRSYEQYF.

J is TRBJ2-7 and V is TRBV19; 10 bases are a match to TRBD1. The V gene's germline CDR1 is LNHDA and CDR2 SQIVND (reference sequence). The CDR3 has 14 residues. Trimming removed 5 bases from V and 3 bases from J; junction bases left unmatched: 4. The CDR3 bases are TGTGCCAGTAGTCTCCGGGACAGGGGCTACGAGCAGTACTTC. Protein sequence: CASSLRDRGYEQYF.

The genes are TRBV2 and TRBJ2-4, with D uncertain. This CDR3 has 16 residues. The V end was cut by 1 base, the J end by 0 bases, with 10 bases between. Looked up from germline, CDR1 is SNHLY and CDR2 is FYNNEI. Written as DNA, the CDR3 is TGTGCCAGCAGTGAAGAGGTAGTCGGAGCCAAAAACATTCAGTACTTC. It codes for CASSEEVVGAKNIQYF.

J is TRBJ2-1 and V is TRBV7-3; TRBD1 aligns across 7 bases. The V gene end was trimmed by 1 base and the J gene end by 15 bases; junction bases not matched to a gene: 9. Germline CDR1 reads SGHTA; CDR2 reads FQGTGA. This CDR3 comprises 13 residues. Here the CDR3 reads CASSLSRDRRPFF. DNA of the CDR3: TGTGCCAGCAGCTTAAGTCGGGACAGAAGGCCGTTCTTC.

The chain employs TRBV7-6 and TRBJ2-7, with 9 nucleotides matching TRBD1. Germline V gene sequence: CDR1 SGHVS, CDR2 FNYEAQ. The ends lost 4 bases at V and 6 bases at J; junction bases unmatched: 1. This CDR3 region has 12 residues. DNA for the CDR3: TGTGCCAGCAGCTCGGACAGGGGCGAGCAGTACTTC. Translation gives CASSSDRGEQYF.

The chain links TRBV6-1 to TRBJ1-6; 7 positions agree with TRBD1. The junction had 3 bases not matched to a gene; V was cut back by 4 bases and J by 0 bases. The CDR3 totals 16 residues. Germline values: CDR1 MNHNS, CDR2 SASEGT. This CDR3 reads CASSGQGSSYNSPLHF. The CDR3, as DNA: TGTGCCAGCAGTGGACAGGGAAGCTCCTATAATTCACCCCTCCACTTT.

This chain uses TRBV9 with TRBJ2-2; tentatively, D is TRBD2 (6 bases). CDR3 length: 18 amino acids. V lost 4 bases and J 6 bases, leaving 25 bases between the germline ends. The germline CDR1 and CDR2 sequences are SGDLS and YYNGEE. The CDR3 DNA follows: TGTGCCAGCAGCCGTAGAGGTGGAGGGGCTAACCCACCCGGGGAGCTGTTTTTT. Protein product: CASSRRGGGANPPGELFF.

In this sample, this clone turned up once. The chain is built from TRBV2 and TRBJ2-5, with D unresolved. The J call may be wrong; the DNA end is better matched by TRBJ2-7. This CDR3 has 15 amino acids. CDR1 SNHLY and CDR2 FYNNEI come from the germline V gene. CDR3 residues: CASAMTRPASDEQYF. CDR3 DNA: TGTGCCAGCGCCATGACCCGCCCTGCGAGCGACGAGCAGTACTTC.